A selection of T cell receptor beta chains follows, all from one sample in a study of tumor-infiltrating lymphocytes in primary liver carcinoma. TCRdb used MiXCR to reprocess the multiplex PCR reads, holding one entry per CDR3 protein. This table holds approximately 300,000 distinct CDR3 sequences, more than 55% found once. Sequencing input: peripheral blood. The receptors were sampled from a man in his forties with primary liver carcinoma and hepatitis B virus infection. Both conserved end residues are part of each CDR3. D genes are given only for firm matches. Size values are once, few and many counts, or a class for expanded clones, and some rows have none.

cdr3_aa cdr3_nt clone_size v_call cdr3_length d_call j_call
CASNPTGASRELFF TGTGCCAGCAACCCTACCGGGGCGTCTAGGGAGCTGTTTTTT . TRBV6-6 14 . TRBJ2-2
CSTLKGDRDGYTF TGCAGCACTCTAAAGGGGGATCGGGATGGTTACACCTTC . TRBV29-1 13 . TRBJ1-2
CASSQGAGRGETQYF TGCGCCAGCAGCCAAGGGGCGGGAAGAGGAGAGACCCAGTACTTC . TRBV4-1 15 . TRBJ2-5
CAGRKYRGQGANVLTF TGTGCCGGCAGGAAATACAGGGGGCAAGGGGCCAACGTCCTGACTTTC . TRBV28 16 TRBD1 TRBJ2-6
CSALGPGPRETQYF TGCAGCGCTTTGGGACCGGGCCCGAGGGAGACCCAGTACTTC . TRBV29-1 14 . TRBJ2-5
CASSSLSGEETQYF TGTGCCAGCAGCAGCTTGAGTGGAGAAGAGACCCAGTACTTC . TRBV5-4 14 . TRBJ2-5
CASSYSSVAGTGELFF TGTGCCAGCAGTTACTCGTCGGTAGCGGGCACCGGGGAGCTGTTTTTT many TRBV6-5 16 TRBD2 TRBJ2-2
CASSLLGDSTDTLYF TGTGCCAGCAGTTTACTAGGGGATAGTACAGATACGCTGTATTTT . TRBV12-3/TRBV12-4 15 . TRBJ2-3
CASSYRDRSSNTGELFF TGTGCCAGCAGTTACCGGGACAGAAGCTCGAACACCGGGGAGCTGTTTTTT many TRBV6-1 17 TRBD1 TRBJ2-2
CASSLRRGSDTGELFF TGTGCCAGCAGCTTACGGAGGGGGTCGGACACCGGGGAGCTGTTTTTT . TRBV11-2 16 . TRBJ2-2